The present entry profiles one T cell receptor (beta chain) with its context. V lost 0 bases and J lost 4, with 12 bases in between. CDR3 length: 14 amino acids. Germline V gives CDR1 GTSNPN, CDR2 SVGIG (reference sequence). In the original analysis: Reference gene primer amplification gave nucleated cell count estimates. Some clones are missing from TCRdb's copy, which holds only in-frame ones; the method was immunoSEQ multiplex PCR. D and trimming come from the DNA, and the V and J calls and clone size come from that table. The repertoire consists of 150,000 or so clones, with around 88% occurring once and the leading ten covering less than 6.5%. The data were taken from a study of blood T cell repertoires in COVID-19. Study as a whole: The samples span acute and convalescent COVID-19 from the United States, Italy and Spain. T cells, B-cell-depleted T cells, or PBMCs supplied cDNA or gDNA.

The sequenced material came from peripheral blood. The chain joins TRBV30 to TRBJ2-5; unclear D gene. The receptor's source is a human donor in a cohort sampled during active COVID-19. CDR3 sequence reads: CAWSVGQAGETQYF. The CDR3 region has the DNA TGTGCCTGGAGTGTTGGTCAGGCCGGAGAGACCCAGTACTTC.